This T cell receptor beta chain was found in a study of T-cell reconstitution after alpha-beta-depleted transplantation in children (dated by TCRdb to the mid-2010s). Turning to the overall study: Using TCR repertoire profiling, the study followed T-cell immune reconstitution in a quantitative way in children after TCRalphabeta/CD19-depleted allogeneic hematopoietic cell transplantation.

As concerns this clonotype: Its binding antigen is unknown. No much larger clone is present one base from it, and per-base qualities are unavailable.

From a lookup of the germline V gene (reference sequence), CDR1 and CDR2 are GTSNPN and SVGIG. Cut back by 5 bases and 8 bases, the V and J ends lie 9 bases apart. The cysteine opens and the phenylalanine closes a CDR3 of 10 amino acids. Solely the CDR3 DNA is kept, with 30 bases framed from the first base. To prepare the library, PCR was applied. The listed sequencing device is Illumina HiSeq 2500. TCR libraries were prepared with molecular barcoding, using unique molecular identifiers to normalize TCRbeta repertoire quantification. The public reads were quality trimmed at Q25 with fastp and then assembled into clones with MiXCR by TCRdb, keeping productive beta chains. Each CDR3 protein appears once, grouped with its most common genes and DNA. The sample table records approximately 230,000 distinct CDR3 sequences; approximately 24% of these occur just once. The ten largest account for more than 4.5% of the sample.

The treatment or condition label corresponds to: allogeneic hematopoietic cell transplantation with graft depleted of TCRalphabeta T cells and CD19 B cells. The children who served as transplant recipients had been given grafts of TCRalphabeta/CD19-depleted allogeneic hematopoietic cells. What the research found in general, with its limitations: In some patients, high TCRbeta diversity at day 60 was attributed to recipient T cells and intrathymic progenitors that had survived conditioning. The apparently early alphabetaT-cell count recovery about two months after transplant was reportedly dependent on only several hundred rapidly expanded clones derived from non-depleted graft cells. Hyperexpanded clone frequencies declined over subsequent months; after one year, T-cell counts and TCRbeta diversity were mostly attributed to newly produced T cells.

The rearranged chain carries TRBV30 and TRBJ1-2, with the identity of the D gene unclear. The receptor's source is a female patient aged 2-9 years who had a stem cell transplant for congenital amegakaryocytic thrombocytopenia, so the T cells may come from the graft donor. This specimen was PBMCs, mostly from graft donor cells, taken 360 days after TCRalphabeta/CD19-depleted stem cell transplant. The DNA sequence is as follows: TGTGCCTGGGAGGGAGGGGGCTACACCTTC. It translates as CAWEGGGYTF.